This record looks at one T cell receptor (beta chain) sequence and its context. Its antigen is undetermined. The sample's treatment: over 15 received Ad26.COV2.S at low or high dose, single or two shots; about five received placebo; per-sample allocation not given. Sampling happened 63 days after the first vaccine or placebo injection. The sample comes from a study of Ad26.COV2.S vaccination and SARS-CoV-2 variants. Clones were sequenced by immunoSEQ multiplex PCR, and TCRdb holds only the in-frame ones, with some missing. In the table there are about 350,000 clones, 80% to 90% of which are singletons. The CDR3 is 12 residues long. With 3 bases removed from V and 6 bases from J, the gap between germline ends came to 6 bases. Broader study findings: In TCR breadth and depth analyses, total T cell responses may have been underestimated. Greater spike-specific TCR breadth was seen in vaccine recipients than in placebo recipients.

The receptor was isolated from a person aged 18-60 years who received the Ad26.COV2.S COVID-19 vaccine or a placebo. Sequenced here: peripheral blood, sampled in a trial of Ad26.COV2.S vaccine versus placebo. This sequence joins TRBV12-3 or TRBV12-4 and TRBJ2-1; D remains ambiguous. CDR3: CASSFRLNEQFF. CDR3 nucleotide sequence: TGTGCCAGCAGTTTTCGTCTCAATGAGCAGTTCTTC.